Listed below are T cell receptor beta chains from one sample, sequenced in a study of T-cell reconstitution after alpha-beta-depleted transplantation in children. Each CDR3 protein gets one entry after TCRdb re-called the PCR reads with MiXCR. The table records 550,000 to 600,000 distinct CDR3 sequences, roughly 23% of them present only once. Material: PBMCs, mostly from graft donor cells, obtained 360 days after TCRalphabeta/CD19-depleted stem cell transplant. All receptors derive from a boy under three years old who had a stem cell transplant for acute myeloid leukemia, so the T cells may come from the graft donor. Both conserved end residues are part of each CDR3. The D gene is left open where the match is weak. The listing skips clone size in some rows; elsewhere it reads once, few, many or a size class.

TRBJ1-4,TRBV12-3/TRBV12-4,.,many,TGTGCCAGTAGTCCTCGGCAGGGTAGGGAAAAACTGTTTTTT,CASSPRQGREKLFF
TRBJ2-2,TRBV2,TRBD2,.,TGTGCCAGCAGTGACCTCGCGGGGGGCGGGACCGGGGAGCTGTTTTTT,CASSDLAGGGTGELFF
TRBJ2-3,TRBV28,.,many,TGTGCCAGCAGTTTCACGGCCGACAGCCCTAGCACAGATACGCAGTATTTT,CASSFTADSPSTDTQYF
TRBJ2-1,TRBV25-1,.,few,TGTGCCAGCAGTCCTGATATAGGGAATGAGCAGTTCTTC,CASSPDIGNEQFF
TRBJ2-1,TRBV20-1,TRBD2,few,TGCAGTGCTAGAGCCCATATGGGGGGGTTTCCCTACAATGAGCAGTTCTTC,CSARAHMGGFPYNEQFF
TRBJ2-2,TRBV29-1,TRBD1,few,TGCAGCGCTTACGGGACAGGGAGGACCGGGGAGCTGTTTTTT,CSAYGTGRTGELFF
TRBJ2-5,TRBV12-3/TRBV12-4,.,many,TGTGCCAGCCATCAAGGGGGAGAGACCCAGTACTTC,CASHQGGETQYF
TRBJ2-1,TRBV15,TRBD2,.,TGTGCCACCAGCAAACAGCGGGGGGGTTACAATGAGCAGTTCTTC,CATSKQRGGYNEQFF
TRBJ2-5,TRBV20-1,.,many,TGCAGTGCTAGAGGGACAGCCCAAGAGACCCAGTACTTC,CSARGTAQETQYF
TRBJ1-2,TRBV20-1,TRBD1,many,TGCAGTGCTAGACCCACGGCAGGGGGCGAAGGCTACACCTTC,CSARPTAGGEGYTF
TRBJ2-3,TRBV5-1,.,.,TGCGCCAGCAGCTTGACAGAGCGGGGCACAGATACGCAGTATTTT,CASSLTERGTDTQYF
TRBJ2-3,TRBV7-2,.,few,TGTGCCAGCACCCAAGGGCGGAACACAGATACGCAGTATTTT,CASTQGRNTDTQYF
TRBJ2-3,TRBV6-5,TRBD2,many,TGTGCCAGCAGTAACCGACTAGCGGCCCAAGATACGCAGTATTTT,CASSNRLAAQDTQYF
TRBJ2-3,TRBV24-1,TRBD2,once,TGTGCCACCAGTGATCGCCTAGCGGGGGAGGATACGCAGTATTTT,CATSDRLAGEDTQYF
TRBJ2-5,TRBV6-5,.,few,TGTGCCAGCAGTTACGATCGGACCGGACAAGAGACCCAGTACTTC,CASSYDRTGQETQYF
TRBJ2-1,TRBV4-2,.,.,TGTGCCAGCACCCGTCGATTCAGGGCGACGGACAATGAGCAGTTCTTC,CASTRRFRATDNEQFF
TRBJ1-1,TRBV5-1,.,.,TGCGCCAGTAAGGAAGGGCTAGCGGCGAACACTGAAGCTTTCTTT,CASKEGLAANTEAFF
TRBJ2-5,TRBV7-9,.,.,TGTGCCAGCAGCCCCGGAGGACACCTCCTTCGGCAGACCCAGTACTTC,CASSPGGHLLRQTQYF
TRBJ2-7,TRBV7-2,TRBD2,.,TGTGCCAGCAGCTCATCCGGACTAGCGGGGGTCGAGCAGTACTTC,CASSSSGLAGVEQYF
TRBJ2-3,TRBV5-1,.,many,TGCGCCAGCAGGGGGACTCCGTCTGACACTCATTCCTCGTTT,CASRGTPSDTHSSF
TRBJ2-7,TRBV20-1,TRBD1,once,TGCAGTGCTAGCGGGGACAGGGGACTTTCCCACGAGCAGTACTTC,CSASGDRGLSHEQYF
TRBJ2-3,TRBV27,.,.,TGTGCCAGCAGTTTATGGGGGGGCGGAAAATCAGCCACAGATACGCAGTATTTT,CASSLWGGGKSATDTQYF
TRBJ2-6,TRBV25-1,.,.,TGTGCCAGCAGACCTTGGGGCTCTGGGGCCAACGTCCTGACTTTC,CASRPWGSGANVLTF
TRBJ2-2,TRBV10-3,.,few,TGTGCCATCCTCGATTCTCAGAACACCGGGGAGCTGTTTTTT,CAILDSQNTGELFF
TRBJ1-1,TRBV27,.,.,TGTGCCAGCAGTCCAGCCAAGAACACTGAAGCTTTCTTT,CASSPAKNTEAFF
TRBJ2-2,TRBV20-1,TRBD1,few,TGCAGTGCTAGTGATGACAGGGGATCCGGGGAGCTGTTTTTT,CSASDDRGSGELFF
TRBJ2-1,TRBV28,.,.,TGTGCCAGCAGTTTAACAGGCATTGGTGAGCAGTTCTTC,CASSLTGIGEQFF
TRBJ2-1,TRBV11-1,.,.,TGTGCCAGCAGCCAGCCAGGGCCCTACAATGAGCAGTTCTTC,CASSQPGPYNEQFF
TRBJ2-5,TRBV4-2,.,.,TGTGCCAGCAGCCAAGACCCGGGACCGGAAGAGACCCAGTACTTC,CASSQDPGPEETQYF
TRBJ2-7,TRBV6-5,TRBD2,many,TGTGCCAGCAGTTACTCGGGACTAGCGGGGGGCCAGGGCTCCTACGAGCAGTACTTC,CASSYSGLAGGQGSYEQYF
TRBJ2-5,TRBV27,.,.,TGTGCCAGCATTCTAGGGGGGACCCAGTACTTC,CASILGGTQYF
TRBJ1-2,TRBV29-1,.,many,TGCAGCGTGGACCTACAGGGAGGATACGGCTACACCTTC,CSVDLQGGYGYTF
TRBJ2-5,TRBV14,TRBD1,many,TGTGCCAGCAGCCCTCTAGGGACAGGGGTGCAAGAGACCCAGTACTTC,CASSPLGTGVQETQYF
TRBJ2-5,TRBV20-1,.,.,TGCAGTGCTAGAACCGGGGGCTCAATCCCTCGCCAAGAGACCCAGTACTTC,CSARTGGSIPRQETQYF
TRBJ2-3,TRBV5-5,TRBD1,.,TGTGCCAGCAGCTCCTGGGCTCCTAGGGGGCCCTTCACAGATACGCAGTATTTT,CASSSWAPRGPFTDTQYF
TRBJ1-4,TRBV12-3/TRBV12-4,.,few,TGTGCCAGCAGATCACAGGGAAAACTGTTTTTT,CASRSQGKLFF
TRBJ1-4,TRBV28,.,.,TGTGCCAGCAGTTCGGACCCTAATGAAAAACTGTTTTTT,CASSSDPNEKLFF
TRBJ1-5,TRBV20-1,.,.,TGCAGTGCCTCCCGTACCCCGGATGGGCCCGGGCAGCCCCAGCATTTT,CSASRTPDGPGQPQHF
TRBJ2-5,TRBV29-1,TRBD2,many,TGCAGCGTTGACGGGACTAGCGGGGGGGCGGAGACCCAGTACTTC,CSVDGTSGGAETQYF
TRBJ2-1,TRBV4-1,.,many,TGCGCCAGCAGCCACCCCGACCCGGGGCCGCCAAGGAATGAGCAGTTCTTC,CASSHPDPGPPRNEQFF
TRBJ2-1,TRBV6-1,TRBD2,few,TGTGCCAGCAGCCCAAGCGGGGGGGCTCGCGGTGAGCAGTTCTTC,CASSPSGGARGEQFF
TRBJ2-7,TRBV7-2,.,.,TGTGCCAGTAGACTAGGGAGCTCCTACGAGCAGTACTTC,CASRLGSSYEQYF
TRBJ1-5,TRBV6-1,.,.,TGTGCCAGCAGCCTAGGGTCCTATAGCAATCAGCCCCAGCATTTT,CASSLGSYSNQPQHF
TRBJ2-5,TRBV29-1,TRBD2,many,TGCAGCGTCCAAACTAGCGGGGGGTACCAAGAGACCCAGTACTTC,CSVQTSGGYQETQYF
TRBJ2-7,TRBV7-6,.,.,TGTGCCAGCAGCTTAGGTGGCGGGCTTCGTGACTACGAGCAGTACTTC,CASSLGGGLRDYEQYF
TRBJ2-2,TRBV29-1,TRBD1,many,TGCAGCGTTCCCCCTACCGGGACAGAGAACACCGGGGAGCTGTTTTTT,CSVPPTGTENTGELFF
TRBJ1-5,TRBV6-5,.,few,TGTGCCAGCAGTTACTCCTCAATTGGTCAGCCCCAGCATTTT,CASSYSSIGQPQHF
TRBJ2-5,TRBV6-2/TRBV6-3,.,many,TGTGCCAGCAGACGACCCAGACACGGACCCCAAGAGACCCAGTACTTC,CASRRPRHGPQETQYF
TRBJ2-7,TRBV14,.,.,TGTGCCAGCAGCCAAGATTTGGGTCTGGGGCAGTACTTC,CASSQDLGLGQYF